This paragraph covers one T cell receptor beta chain sequence. Its specificity is unknown. Generated by immunoSEQ multiplex PCR, the TCRdb table keeps only in-frame clones and is missing some. The sample consists of 1,500 to 2,000 clones, less than 40% of them appearing once. Germline assignment: CDR1 SGHRS and CDR2 YFSETQ. The V and J ends lost 1 base and 0 bases respectively, with 11 bases between them. The CDR3 spans 16 residues. The data were obtained in a study of T cells in localized non-small cell lung cancer. General study findings and limits: Sequencing involved a lone tumor region, leaving heterogeneity possible.

The starting material was lung tumor tissue, obtained before any cancer treatment. The receptor's source is an older female donor with stage I lung adenocarcinoma. The chain is built from TRBV5-1 and TRBJ1-3; TRBD1 might be the D (6 bases). CDR3: CASSLNTRGSGNTIYF. The CDR3 region has the DNA TGCGCCAGCAGCTTGAATACCAGGGGCTCTGGAAACACCATATATTTT.